A single T cell receptor (beta chain) is shown here with its context. Its antigen is currently not known. Base qualities were left out, and no much larger clone turns up one base away. Via the germline V gene, CDR1 is SGHTA and CDR2 FQGNSA. Germline trimming amounts to 5 bases on V and 2 bases on J, with 6 as the count of junction bases outside the gene matches. From its cysteine to its phenylalanine, the CDR3 spans 14 amino acids. Here the CDR3 DNA is all that survives: 42 bases in frame from base 1. TCR CDR3 regions were amplified from genomic DNA by multiplex PCR using the deep immunoSEQ assay. Genomic DNA extracted from each cell subset was distributed evenly over all wells of several immunoSEQ 96-well plates, and each plate served as one replicate. For sorted subsets, 200 to 250 ng of genomic DNA, equivalent to 25,000 to 35,000 T cell genomes, went into each replicate PCR. Purified libraries were quantified with a Qubit 3.0 fluorometer, sized on a Bioanalyzer 2100, and re-quantified with the KAPA Library Quantification kit. A separate single-read 150-cycle Illumina NextSeq 550 flow cell was used to sequence each immunoSEQ 96-well plate. The authors' pipeline ran thus. Because only junctional sequences without quality scores were contained in the immunoSEQ output, filtering matching that applied to full-length reads could not be performed. To assign V/J genes and CDR3, sequences were annotated using PyIR, a Python wrapper for IgBLAST v1.9, with IMGT germline references. Any read was removed if the V/J assignment was weak (E-value above 1e-6), the CDR3 was missing, or the read contained stop codons, out-of-frame junctions, or ambiguous translated residues. V3J clonotypes were defined as sequences sharing the same inferred V gene, J gene, and CDR3 amino acid sequence. Percentage overlap between repertoires was calculated by dividing the number of shared unique clonotypes by the size of the smaller repertoire. Richness of each repertoire was evaluated using RTK rarefaction, the Chao1 estimator, and Recon v2.1 estimates of unobserved clonotypes. For all TCRbeta clonotypes obtained by the gDNA method from a handful of donors, generation probabilities were computed with OLGA. What TCRdb holds here is the immuneACCESS table cut down to in-frame rearrangements. Part of the clones is not present; checked against another copy, under half of the missing clones reflect an unresolved V gene, and the others are unexplained. V and J calls and clone size follow that table, whereas D and trimming were derived from the DNA. The sample has some 2.1 million clones on record, around 93% of them singletons. About 1.6% of the sample goes to the ten largest clones.

The data derive from a study of shared clonotypes between healthy human individuals (dated by TCRdb to about 2020). About the investigation overall: The cohort comprised a couple of women and a few men aged 18 to 49 years. Between about 0.8 and 9.5 billion PBMCs per donor were obtained by leukapheresis. To increase sequencing depth and limit assay-specific biases, different laboratories used diverse techniques to prepare libraries and sequence TCR repertoires. For each donor, CD4 naive and CD4 memory were each given three plates, CD8 naive was given two plates, and CD8 memory was given one plate. To estimate repertoire size and how much clonotypes are shared between individuals, the study performed deep sequencing of blood TCR repertoires from five healthy adults. Beyond this particular receptor, the publication reports: Pairwise subsampling led to the expectation that sequencing depth would affect the degree of clonotype sharing among donors. Even with the large sequencing depth, rarefaction of the sorted-subset datasets indicated that sequencing was incomplete. Estimated clonotype richness was generally larger for naive than for memory subsets. Higher generation probabilities were observed for clonotypes shared by all four sorted-subset donors than for non-shared clonotypes. Across four donors, 4.5% to 6.5% of naive CD4, 3% to 4% of naive CD8, approximately 2.5% of memory CD4, and 0.4% of memory CD8 clonotypes were shared. Because the study included only a small number of donors, the genetic and exposure-history diversity represented was limited. Sampling was limited to blood, and TCR repertoires in tissue likely differ from TCR repertoires in blood.

CD8 naive samples were obtained by positive selection for CCR7 among CD45RO-negative cells, yielding a CD45RA+CCR7+ population from which TemRA cells were excluded. Donors were healthy HIV-negative adults with no recently reported acute infections or vaccinations. Only Caucasian adults living in Nashville, Tennessee, USA were represented among the donors. Blood was collected by leukapheresis, and PBMCs were isolated by Ficoll-Histopaque density gradient centrifugation and then cryopreserved in liquid nitrogen vapor phase. Purity and quantity of every magnetically sorted T cell population were checked by analytical flow cytometry. Genomic DNA was isolated from each sorted fraction and quantified by UV absorbance on a Nanodrop 2000c.

The clonotype was recovered from a man aged 18 to 30 in good health. Some clones in this sample may be carry-over from other donors' samples. The chain uses TRBV7-2 and TRBJ2-7; TRBD2 aligns with 7 central bases. The sample consisted of naive CD8+ T cells from PBMCs. In light of the paper, this sample's cell subset or site label describes: CD45RA+CCR7+. The CDR3 loop reads CASSNRLAPYEQYF. The nucleotides are TGTGCCAGCAGCAACCGACTAGCCCCCTACGAGCAGTACTTC.